This T cell receptor beta chain was found in a study of T cells after posttransplantation cyclophosphamide. Regarding the study as a whole: TRB clonality was highly associated with recipient CMV seropositivity and reactivation. Donor-recipient repertoire similarity was low at 1-2 months, rising over year one.

This CDR3 is 13 amino acids long. V was trimmed by 8 bases and J by 5 bases, leaving 15 bases between them. From germline, CDR1 is WSHSY and CDR2 SAAADI. Turning to this clone: Its target is unknown.

Repertoires were generated with immunoSEQ multiplex PCR, while TCRdb's copy carries only in-frame clones and drops some. This table holds tens of thousands of clones, around 95% found once. The TCR was taken from a woman aged 30 to 39 in good health and a related stem cell transplant donor. This chain links TRBV10-2 with TRBJ1-1; D gene uncertain. Sequenced material: PBMCs. CDR3 nucleotide sequence: TGCGCCAGCCTAATAGGGCGCCAAACTGAAGCTTTCTTT. Translation gives CASLIGRQTEAFF.